The subject of this entry is one TCR beta chain. No antigen is known for it. The source of the sample is a study of shared clonotypes between healthy human individuals. The study, taken as a whole, reports: Against clonotypes common to all four donors, non-shared ones had lower generation probabilities.

Repertoires were generated with immunoSEQ multiplex PCR, while TCRdb's copy carries only in-frame clones and drops some. Of roughly 2.2 million clones listed, around 93% are singletons. Germline V gene lookup returns CDR1 SGDLS and CDR2 YYNGEE. Trimming left V 3 bases short and J 4 bases short, with 11 bases between. This CDR3 is built from 13 residues. The sample comprised naive CD4+ T cells from PBMCs. Subset defined: CD45RA+ positively selected. The chain couples TRBV9 to TRBJ2-7, with unresolved D. The origin of this receptor is a man in his late teens or twenties in good health. Some clones in this sample may be carry-over from other donors' samples. CDR3 DNA sequence: TGTGCCAGCAGCGCTCATGGGCAATACGAGCAGTACTTC. It encodes CASSAHGQYEQYF.